Shown below are 12 T cell receptor beta chains from a single sample sequenced in a study of blood T cell repertoires in COVID-19. TCRdb's table, derived via immunoSEQ multiplex PCR, lists solely in-frame clones and lacks some. The top ten hold 4.5% to 6.5% of the sample, which has about 230,000 clones, approximately 82% seen once. The sequenced sample consisted of peripheral blood. The receptors derive from a man older than 75 with acute or convalescent COVID-19.

This sequence joins TRBV7-9 and TRBJ1-6; D not resolved. CDR3 length: 14 residues. The V end was cut by 4 bases, the J end by 8 bases, with 12 bases between. From germline, CDR1 is SEHNR and CDR2 FQNEAQ (reference sequence). The CDR3 is CASSSGSNYSPLHF. Written as DNA, the CDR3 is TGTGCCAGCAGCTCCGGGTCCAACTATTCACCCCTCCACTTT.

The chain is built from TRBV11-2 and TRBJ2-5; possible D gene TRBD1, 5 bases. Germline assignment: CDR1 SGHAT and CDR2 FQNNGV. The CDR3 runs to 15 residues. The V end lost 5 bases, the J end lost 5 bases, and 18 bases lay between the germline ends. The CDR3: CASSTGAGARETQYF. The CDR3 DNA follows: TGTGCCAGCAGCACCGGAGCTGGGGCTCGGGAGACCCAGTACTTC. The full variable domain, completed using reference TRBV11-2 and TRBJ2-5, is EAGVAQSPRYKIIEKRQSVAFWCNPISGHATLYWYQQILGQGPKLLIQFQNNGVVDDSQLPKDRFSAERLKGVDSTLKIQPAKLEDSAVYLCASSTGAGARETQYFGPGTRLLVL.

The chain recombines TRBV5-1 with TRBJ2-5; unclear D gene. The CDR3 has 13 residues. The V gene's germline CDR1 is SGHRS and CDR2 YFSETQ. Trimming took off 2 bases at V and 3 bases at J, with 8 bases between the two ends. CDR3 residues: CASSFRVEETQYF. CDR3 bases: TGCGCCAGCAGCTTCCGGGTCGAAGAGACCCAGTACTTC.

This clone was observed a handful of times. The chain employs TRBV3-1 (or the pseudogene TRBV3-2) and TRBJ2-7; the match to TRBD1 covers 9 bases. From germline, CDR1 is LGHDT and CDR2 YNNKEL (reference sequence). The CDR3 length is 15 residues. The junction had 4 bases not matched to a gene; V was cut back by 4 bases and J by 0 bases. The CDR3 spells CASSLSGQGSYEQYF. The CDR3 DNA reads as TGTGCCAGCAGCCTCTCGGGACAGGGCTCCTACGAGCAGTACTTC.

This chain connects TRBV15 to TRBJ2-7; D is unclear. The CDR3 contains 14 residues. Per germline, CDR1 LNHNV and CDR2 YYDKDF (reference sequence). V was trimmed by 3 bases and J by 2 bases, leaving 11 bases between them. The CDR3 sequence: CATSRPSTTYEQYF. The CDR3 DNA reads TGTGCCACCAGCAGGCCCTCTACGACCTACGAGCAGTACTTC.

The rearrangement links TRBV10-3 to TRBJ2-2; D possibly corresponds to TRBD1 (6 bases). This CDR3 is 14 amino acids long. V lost 11 bases, J lost 3 bases, and 16 bases lay in between. Germline CDR1 and CDR2: ENHRY and SYGVKD. CDR3 sequence reads: CAAADRTDTGELFF. CDR3 nucleotide sequence: TGTGCCGCGGCAGACAGGACTGACACCGGGGAGCTGTTTTTT.

This clone has only a few counts. The rearrangement uses TRBV21-1 and TRBJ1-3. TRBV21-1 is a pseudogene segment. This CDR3 spans 16 amino acids. CDR3 nucleotide sequence: TGTGCCAGCAGCGGGGGGTTATGGCTCTCTGGAAACACCATATATTTT. It codes for CASSGGLWLSGNTIYF.

This chain joins TRBV9 and TRBJ1-1, with no clear D. V shed 3 bases and J shed 0 bases, with 12 bases lying between them. The CDR3 is made up of 15 amino acids. Germline V gene data show CDR1 as SGDLS and CDR2 as YYNGEE. DNA for the CDR3: TGTGCCAGCAGCGAACCGGACGGGATGAACACTGAAGCTTTCTTT. It codes for CASSEPDGMNTEAFF. Complete variable domain (other parts from reference TRBV9 and TRBJ1-1): DSGVTQTPKHLITATGQRVTLRCSPRSGDLSVYWYQQSLDQGLQFLIQYYNGEERAKGNILERFSAQQFPDLHSELNLSSLELGDSALYFCASSEPDGMNTEAFFGQGTRLTVV.

The chain is built from TRBV28 and TRBJ1-4; D might be TRBD1 (5 bases). Germline CDR1 and CDR2: MDHEN and SYDVKM. V shed 7 bases and J shed 5 bases, with 8 bases lying between them. The CDR3 is made up of 12 amino acids. CDR3 residues: CASMQGNEKLFF. For the CDR3, the DNA is TGTGCCAGCATGCAGGGAAATGAAAAACTGTTTTTT.

The chain uses TRBV5-6 and TRBJ1-2; 8 nucleotides align to TRBD1. The CDR3 consists of 14 residues. Germline values: CDR1 SGHDT, CDR2 YYEEEE. V shed 4 bases and J 6 bases; nucleotides not matched to a gene: 8. The CDR3 bases are TGTGCCAGCAGCCGCGGACAGGGTATTGATGGCTACACCTTC. Amino acids: CASSRGQGIDGYTF.

The rearrangement uses TRBV19 and TRBJ2-5, with 9 bases fitting TRBD1. Germline V gene data show CDR1 as LNHDA and CDR2 as SQIVND (reference sequence). The CDR3 contains 16 residues. J was trimmed by 4 bases and V by 5 bases; bases with no gene match: 11. In DNA, the CDR3 is TGTGCCAGTAGTGAGAGGACAGGGGTTGAGGCAGAGACCCAGTACTTC. Translation: CASSERTGVEAETQYF.

The chain links TRBV5-6 to TRBJ2-3, with 9 bases that match TRBD1. CDR1 SGHDT and CDR2 YYEEEE come from the germline V gene. Trimming cost V 4 bases and J 6 bases; bases outside gene matches: 9. The CDR3 is 15 amino acids. CDR3 nucleotide sequence: TGTGCCAGCAGCCGGGACAGGGATGGCCGGGATACGCAGTATTTT. Its translation is CASSRDRDGRDTQYF.